One TCR beta chain is described in this entry. The antigen remains undetermined. From germline, CDR1 is SGDLS and CDR2 YYNGEE. The CDR3 totals 16 residues. V shed 0 bases and J 0 bases; nucleotides not matched to a gene: 2. This sample was taken from a study of OX40 agonist ivuxolimab in advanced cancers. In the study overall: Ivuxolimab was delivered to patients intravenously every 2 weeks at doses spanning 0.01 to 10 mg/kg.

Whole-study findings and limits: Relative to CD4+, CD8+ T cells held more expanded clones on average. Dosing at 0.1 to 3.0 mg/kg was accompanied by clonal expansion of CD4+ and CD8+ blood T cells by week 6.

Profiled with immunoSEQ multiplex PCR; TCRdb holds only in-frame clones, not every one. This table holds 45,000 to 60,000 clones, around 80% found once. The sample was CD4+ or CD8+ T cells sorted from blood, taken in a trial of the OX40 agonist ivuxolimab. This TCR was recovered from an adult with an advanced solid tumor such as melanoma, head and neck, liver or kidney cancer. V gene TRBV9 combines with J gene TRBJ2-3; 9 bases align to TRBD2. Written as DNA, the CDR3 is TGTGCCAGCAGCGTAGTTGCGGGGGGGAGCACAGATACGCAGTATTTT. Its translation is CASSVVAGGSTDTQYF.